The next 8 T cell receptor beta chains were all read from a single sample in a study of blood T cell repertoires in COVID-19. Libraries were prepared by immunoSEQ multiplex PCR; TCRdb keeps only in-frame clonotypes and omits some of them. The sample yields around 190,000 clones, 70% to 90% seen once. The sample comprised peripheral blood. The receptors were gathered from a man aged 18-30 years who had recovered from COVID-19.

This clone was counted a few times. Other DNA sequences within the sample encode an identical CDR3. The chain employs TRBV27 and TRBJ1-1; 7 positions match TRBD1. The CDR3 has 14 amino acids. V gave up 5 bases and J gave up 2 bases; unmatched junction bases: 5. CDR1 and CDR2 (germline): MNHEY, SMNVEV (reference sequence). In nucleotides, the CDR3 is TGTGCCAGCAGTCTCGGGACAGCTAACACTGAAGCTTTCTTT. Protein sequence: CASSLGTANTEAFF.

This sequence joins TRBV5-1 and TRBJ2-7; 10 nucleotides agree with TRBD1. This CDR3 comprises 14 residues. CDR1 is SGHRS and CDR2 is YFSETQ in the germline V gene. V shed 4 bases, J shed 3 bases, and the junction held 4 bases outside the gene matches. The DNA of the CDR3 is TGCGCCAGCAGCCCAGACAGGGGGCACTACGAGCAGTACTTC. It yields the protein CASSPDRGHYEQYF.

This chain links TRBV4-3 with TRBJ2-2, with D uncertain. The CDR3 length is 16 residues. V was shortened by 0 bases and J by 0 bases, with 8 bases between the two germline ends. In germline, CDR1 is LGHNA, CDR2 YSLEER. DNA of the CDR3: TGCGCCAGCAGCCAAGAAGAGTTCCCGAACACCGGGGAGCTGTTTTTT. The encoded protein is CASSQEEFPNTGELFF.

The genes are TRBV11-2 and TRBJ2-1; tentatively, D is TRBD2 (7 bases). The germline gives CDR1 SGHAT, CDR2 FQNNGV. The CDR3 contains 15 residues. The V end was cut by 5 bases, the J end by 3 bases, with 14 bases between. The CDR3 sequence: CASSRGGASYNEQFF. For the CDR3, the DNA is TGTGCCAGCAGCCGCGGGGGCGCAAGCTACAATGAGCAGTTCTTC.

This sequence joins TRBV3-1 (or the pseudogene TRBV3-2) and TRBJ2-3; 12 positions match TRBD2. With V trimmed by 0 bases and J by 3 bases, 7 bases remained unmatched. Germline CDR1 LGHDT, CDR2 YNNKEL (reference sequence). The CDR3 is 18 residues long. CDR3 bases: TGTGCCAGCAGCCAAGATTCCCTAGCGGGAGGGTATACAGATACGCAGTATTTT. It codes for CASSQDSLAGGYTDTQYF.

The rearrangement joins TRBV11-2 to TRBJ2-3, with 8 bases identical to TRBD2. V dropped 7 bases and J dropped 2; count of bases not matched to a gene: 14. There are 17 residues in the CDR3. CDR1 and CDR2 from the germline V gene are SGHAT and FQNNGV. Written as DNA, the CDR3 is TGTGCCAGCACCCTCGGGGGAGTAGCGGGAAACACAGATACGCAGTATTTT. Translated: CASTLGGVAGNTDTQYF.

The V call is TRBV7-9, the J call TRBJ2-3, with D possibly being TRBD1 (6 bases). Germline V lookup: CDR1 SEHNR, CDR2 FQNEAQ (reference sequence). V lost 2 bases, J lost 6 bases, and 12 bases lay in between. This CDR3 has 14 amino acids. CDR3 DNA sequence: TGTGCCAGCAGCTTACAGGGGCCCTCGGATACGCAGTATTTT. Translated, it gives CASSLQGPSDTQYF.

The CDR3 here is CASSAREGFDTQYF. The CDR3, as DNA: TGTGCCAGCAGCGCGCGGGAGGGTTTTGATACGCAGTATTTT. This chain uses TRBV9 with TRBJ2-3; 9 bases are a match to TRBD2. The ends lost 3 bases at V and 6 bases at J; junction bases unmatched: 5. This CDR3 contains 14 residues. The germline V gene has CDR1 SGDLS and CDR2 YYNGEE.